This T cell receptor (beta chain) was captured in a study of cytomegalovirus exposure and HLA in healthy donors. The V gene's germline CDR1 is SGHNT and CDR2 YYREEE (reference sequence). Trimming pared 1 base from V and 4 bases from J, leaving 14 bases between. The CDR3 is made up of 15 amino acids. In the PCR, 60 Vbeta and 13 Jbeta primers were used. Here immunoSEQ multiplex PCR was the method, and the copy in TCRdb shows in-frame clones only, minus some. Among about 59,000 clones, about 69% were seen once, and the ten largest hold 6.8%. What was sequenced was PBMCs. This sequence joins TRBV5-4 and TRBJ1-2; possibly TRBD1 for D (5 bases). The receptor's source is a man aged 25 to 45 in good health and CMV-seropositive. The CDR3 is CASSLLEGFSYGYTF. DNA of the CDR3: TGTGCCAGCAGCTTGCTGGAGGGGTTCAGCTATGGCTACACCTTC.